Listed below are T cell receptor beta chains from one sample, sequenced in a study of T cell changes during pregnancy in multiple sclerosis. Sequencing used immunoSEQ multiplex PCR; TCRdb keeps in-frame clones, though not all of them. The sample has tens of thousands of clones; 70% to 90% are singletons. The source was CD8+ T cells from peripheral blood mononuclear cells, collected after pregnancy. The source is a female donor in good health, enrolled as a control in a pregnancy study. CDR3s include the opening cysteine and the closing phenylalanine or tryptophan. D genes are given only for firm matches. Only some rows state a clone size, as once, few, many or a class for expanded clones.

clone_size	v_call	j_call	d_call	cdr3_nt	cdr3_aa
-	TRBV4-3	TRBJ1-5	-	TGCGCCAGCAGCCAAGACCACGGTGGGCCCAATCAGCCCCAGCATTTT	CASSQDHGGPNQPQHF
once	TRBV4-1	TRBJ2-1	TRBD1	TGCGCCAGCAGCCAAGATATCGGGACAGGGGCCTACAATGAGCAGTTCTTC	CASSQDIGTGAYNEQFF
-	TRBV6-5	TRBJ1-1	TRBD1	TGTGCCAGCAACCCAGGGGGAGGCACTGAAGCTTTCTTT	CASNPGGGTEAFF
-	TRBV7-8	TRBJ1-2	-	TGTGCCAGCAGCGCGATCGTTCCGGGGGGCTACACCTTC	CASSAIVPGGYTF
few	TRBV10-3	TRBJ1-1	TRBD1	TGTGCCATCAGTGAGCCGATGAGGACAGGGGAGCACACTGAAGCTTTCTTT	CAISEPMRTGEHTEAFF
-	TRBV28	TRBJ2-5	-	TGTGCCAGCAGGCGGACAGATTCTCAAGAGACCCAGTACTTC	CASRRTDSQETQYF
-	TRBV4-3	TRBJ2-7	-	TGCGCCAGCAGCCAAGAACTAGCCGGCGAGCAGTACTTC	CASSQELAGEQYF
-	TRBV4-1	TRBJ1-3	-	TGCGCCAGCAGCCAAGACCGCAGCTCTGGAAACACCATATATTTT	CASSQDRSSGNTIYF
once	TRBV7-9	TRBJ1-1	-	TGTGCCAGCAGCCCCCCGAGGTTCACTGAAGCTTTCTTT	CASSPPRFTEAFF
-	TRBV7-9	TRBJ1-2	-	TGTGCCAGCAGCTCAACAGCTACCCTTTATGGCTACACCTTC	CASSSTATLYGYTF
-	TRBV5-5	TRBJ1-5	TRBD1	TGTGCCAGCAGACCGACAGGGGGCTCCAATCAGCCCCAGCATTTT	CASRPTGGSNQPQHF
-	TRBV11-2	TRBJ2-1	TRBD2	TGTGCCAGCAGCCCACCCATGCGGGGGGGCTCCTACAATGAGCAGTTCTTC	CASSPPMRGGSYNEQFF
-	TRBV28	TRBJ1-5	-	TGTGCCAGCAGTTTCGATCAGCCCCAGCATTTT	CASSFDQPQHF
few	TRBV30	TRBJ1-1	-	TGTGCCTGGAGTGTACGTAGTTGGGCTTTCTTT	CAWSVRSWAFF
-	TRBV7-9	TRBJ2-7	-	TGTGCCAGCCTACCACCGGGTCTGGGCGAGCAGTACTTC	CASLPPGLGEQYF
-	TRBV6-5	TRBJ2-1	-	TGTGCCACCCTCGCGGATGAGCAGTTCTTC	CATLADEQFF
-	TRBV5-5	TRBJ2-7	TRBD2	TGTGCCAGCAGCTTGGTTGCGGGGGGCTACGAGCAGTACTTC	CASSLVAGGYEQYF